This T cell receptor (beta chain) was found in a study of shared clonotypes between healthy human individuals. Study results and limitations: Relative to clonotypes present in all four donors, those not shared had lower generation probabilities.

V dropped 3 bases and J dropped 0 bases, with 18 bases sitting between them. The CDR3 covers 18 residues. The run depth of the assay was deep. Only in-frame clones appear in the TCRdb table, and some are missing; sequencing was by immunoSEQ multiplex PCR. The sample lists roughly 2.1 million clones, under 95% occurring once. Terminally differentiated effector memory CD45RA+ cells were left out of the naive CD8 fraction, which was CD45RO-negative and positively selected for CCR7. As concerns this clone: The antigen is not known.

The J gene is TRBJ1-4, the V gene TRBV5-3; D gene unclear. TRBV5-3 is an ORF, with its function uncertain. Sample: naive CD8+ T cells from PBMCs. This TCR came from a man between 18 and 35 years old in good health. Some clones in this sample may be carry-over from other donors' samples. Here the CDR3 DNA reads TGTGCCAGAAGCTCCCGCCTCTGGGGAATTGCAACTAATGAAAAACTGTTTTTT. Translated: CARSSRLWGIATNEKLFF.